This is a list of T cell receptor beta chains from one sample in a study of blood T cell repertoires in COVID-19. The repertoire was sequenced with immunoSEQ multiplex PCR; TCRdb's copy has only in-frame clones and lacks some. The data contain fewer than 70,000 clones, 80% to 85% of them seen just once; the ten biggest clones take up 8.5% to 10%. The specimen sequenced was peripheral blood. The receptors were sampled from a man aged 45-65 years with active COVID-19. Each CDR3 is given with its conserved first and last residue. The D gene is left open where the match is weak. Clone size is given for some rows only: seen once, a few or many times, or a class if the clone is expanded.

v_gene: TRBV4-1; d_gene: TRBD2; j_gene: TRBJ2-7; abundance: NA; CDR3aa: CASSQLASGPYEQYF; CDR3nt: TGCGCCAGCAGCCAACTGGCTAGCGGTCCCTACGAGCAGTACTTC
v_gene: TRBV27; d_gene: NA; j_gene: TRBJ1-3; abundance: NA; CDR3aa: CASSLTRDGNTIYF; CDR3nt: TGTGCCAGCAGTTTAACCAGGGATGGAAACACCATATATTTT
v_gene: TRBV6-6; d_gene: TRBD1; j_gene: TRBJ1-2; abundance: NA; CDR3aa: CASSYGDSRNYGYTF; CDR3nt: TGTGCCAGCAGTTACGGGGACAGCAGGAACTATGGCTACACCTTC
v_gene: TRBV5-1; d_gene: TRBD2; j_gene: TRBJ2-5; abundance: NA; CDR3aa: CASSLSGGTQETQYF; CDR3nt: TGCGCCAGCAGCTTAAGCGGGGGAACTCAAGAGACCCAGTACTTC
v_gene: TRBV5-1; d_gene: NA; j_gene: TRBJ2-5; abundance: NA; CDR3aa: CASRVGSGETQYF; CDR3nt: TGCGCCAGCAGAGTCGGGAGCGGGGAGACCCAGTACTTC
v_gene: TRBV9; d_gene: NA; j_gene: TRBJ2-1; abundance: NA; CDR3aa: CASSLDIYNEQFF; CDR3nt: TGTGCCAGCAGCCTAGACATATACAATGAGCAGTTCTTC
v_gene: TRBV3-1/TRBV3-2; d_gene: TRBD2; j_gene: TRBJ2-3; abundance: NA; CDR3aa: CASSRTSGSTDTQYF; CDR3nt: TGTGCCAGCAGCCGGACTAGCGGGAGTACAGATACGCAGTATTTT
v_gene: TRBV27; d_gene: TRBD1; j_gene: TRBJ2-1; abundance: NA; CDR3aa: CASSFVPGQRNEQFF; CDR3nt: TGTGCCAGCAGCTTTGTCCCGGGACAGCGCAATGAGCAGTTCTTC
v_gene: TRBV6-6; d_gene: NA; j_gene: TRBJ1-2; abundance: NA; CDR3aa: CASSSTIRDLKGYTF; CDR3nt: TGTGCCAGCAGCTCGACTATCCGGGATTTAAAGGGCTACACCTTC
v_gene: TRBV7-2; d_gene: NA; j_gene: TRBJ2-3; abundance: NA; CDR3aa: CASSPAGGARTDTQYF; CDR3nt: TGTGCCAGCAGCCCTGCCGGAGGGGCGAGGACAGATACGCAGTATTTT
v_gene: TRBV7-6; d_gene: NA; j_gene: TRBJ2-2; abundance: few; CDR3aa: CASSLAGAVGELFF; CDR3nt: TGTGCCAGCAGCTTAGCGGGAGCGGTCGGGGAGCTGTTTTTT
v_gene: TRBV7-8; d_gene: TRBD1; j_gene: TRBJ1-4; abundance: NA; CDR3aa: CASSNTGTANEKLFF; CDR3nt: TGTGCCAGCAGCAACACCGGGACAGCTAATGAAAAACTGTTTTTT
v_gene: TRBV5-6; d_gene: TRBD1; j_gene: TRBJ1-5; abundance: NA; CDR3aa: CASSLRAGGISNQPQHF; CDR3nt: TGTGCCAGCAGCTTGCGAGCAGGGGGCATCAGCAATCAGCCCCAGCATTTT
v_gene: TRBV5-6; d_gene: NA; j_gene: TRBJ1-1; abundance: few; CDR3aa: CASSIRRVNTEAFF; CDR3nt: TGTGCCAGCAGCATCCGACGGGTCAACACTGAAGCTTTCTTT
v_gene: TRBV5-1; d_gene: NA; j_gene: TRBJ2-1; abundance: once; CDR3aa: CASSFSPAGTYNEQFF; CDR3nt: TGCGCCAGCAGCTTTTCCCCTGCGGGAACCTACAATGAGCAGTTCTTC
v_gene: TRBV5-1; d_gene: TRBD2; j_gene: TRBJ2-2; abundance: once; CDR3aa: CASGRLAGDRTGELFF; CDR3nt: TGCGCCAGCGGGCGGCTAGCGGGGGATCGGACCGGGGAGCTGTTTTTT
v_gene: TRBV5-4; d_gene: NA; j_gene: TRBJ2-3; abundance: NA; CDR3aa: CASSLGTAILNTDTQYF; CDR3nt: TGTGCCAGCAGCTTGGGGACAGCCATCCTTAACACAGATACGCAGTATTTT
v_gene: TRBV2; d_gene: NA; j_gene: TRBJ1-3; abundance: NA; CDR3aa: CASSESEGNTIYF; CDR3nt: TGTGCCAGCAGTGAATCGGAGGGAAACACCATATATTTT
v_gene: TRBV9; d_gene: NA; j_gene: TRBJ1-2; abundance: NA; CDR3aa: CASSVVEQGNGYTF; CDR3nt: TGTGCCAGCAGCGTAGTGGAACAGGGCAATGGCTACACCTTC
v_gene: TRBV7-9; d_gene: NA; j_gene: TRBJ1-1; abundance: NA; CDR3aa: CASSLAGVSGEAFF; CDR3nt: TGTGCCAGCAGCTTAGCAGGAGTGAGCGGTGAAGCTTTCTTT
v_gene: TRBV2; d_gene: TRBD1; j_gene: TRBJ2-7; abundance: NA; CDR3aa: CASNTGGRNEQYF; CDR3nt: TGTGCCAGCAACACAGGGGGCAGAAACGAGCAGTACTTC
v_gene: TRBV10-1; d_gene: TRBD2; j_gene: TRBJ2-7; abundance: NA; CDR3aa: CASTGTSGGEQYF; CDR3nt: TGCGCCAGCACTGGGACTAGCGGGGGCGAGCAGTACTTC
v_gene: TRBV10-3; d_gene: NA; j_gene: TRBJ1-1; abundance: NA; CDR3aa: CAISARTEAFF; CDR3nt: TGTGCCATCTCGGCGAGGACTGAAGCTTTCTTT
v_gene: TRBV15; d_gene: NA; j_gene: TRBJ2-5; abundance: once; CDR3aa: CATSPGGADKETQYF; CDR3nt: TGTGCCACCAGCCCCGGAGGAGCTGACAAAGAGACCCAGTACTTC
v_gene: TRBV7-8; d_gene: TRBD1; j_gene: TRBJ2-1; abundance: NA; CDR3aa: CASSLARRQGGYNEQFF; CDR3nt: TGTGCCAGCAGCTTAGCCCGCCGACAGGGGGGGTACAATGAGCAGTTCTTC
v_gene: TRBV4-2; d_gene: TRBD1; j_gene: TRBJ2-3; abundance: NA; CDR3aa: CASSQEDRGTDTQYF; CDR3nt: TGTGCCAGCAGCCAAGAAGACAGGGGGACAGATACGCAGTATTTT
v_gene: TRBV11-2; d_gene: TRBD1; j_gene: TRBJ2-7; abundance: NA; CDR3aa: CASSWAGGSYEQYF; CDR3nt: TGTGCCAGCAGCTGGGCAGGGGGCAGTTACGAGCAGTACTTC
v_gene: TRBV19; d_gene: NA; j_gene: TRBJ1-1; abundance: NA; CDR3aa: CASNRGTQGDTEAFF; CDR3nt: TGTGCCAGTAACCGCGGGACCCAAGGTGACACTGAAGCTTTCTTT
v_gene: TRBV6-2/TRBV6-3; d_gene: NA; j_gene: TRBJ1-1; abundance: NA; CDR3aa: CASSIQNTEAFF; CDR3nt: TGTGCCAGCAGCATCCAGAACACTGAAGCTTTCTTT
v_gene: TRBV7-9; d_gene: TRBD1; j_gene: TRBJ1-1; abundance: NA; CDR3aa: CASSLGIIKTGTGTEAFF; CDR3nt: TGTGCCAGCAGCTTAGGAATCATTAAGACAGGGACAGGCACTGAAGCTTTCTTT
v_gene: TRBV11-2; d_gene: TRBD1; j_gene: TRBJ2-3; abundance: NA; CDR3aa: CASGLQGQVSQYF; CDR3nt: TGTGCCAGCGGCCTACAAGGACAGGTCTCGCAGTATTTT
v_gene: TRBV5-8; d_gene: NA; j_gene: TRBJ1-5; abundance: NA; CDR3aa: CASSGGLVQPQHF; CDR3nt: TGTGCCAGCAGCGGAGGACTTGTTCAGCCCCAGCATTTT
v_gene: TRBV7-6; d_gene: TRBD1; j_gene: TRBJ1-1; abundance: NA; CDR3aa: CASSLGGQGGTEAFF; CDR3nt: TGTGCCAGCAGCTTGGGGGGACAGGGCGGCACTGAAGCTTTCTTT
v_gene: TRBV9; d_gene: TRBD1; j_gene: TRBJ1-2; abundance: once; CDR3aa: CASSPVGTGHGYTF; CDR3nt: TGTGCCAGCAGCCCGGTTGGGACAGGGCATGGCTACACCTTC
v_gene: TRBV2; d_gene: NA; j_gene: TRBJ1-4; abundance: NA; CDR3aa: CASSLAGGEKLFF; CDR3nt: TGTGCCAGCAGTCTGGCGGGTGGGGAAAAACTGTTTTTT
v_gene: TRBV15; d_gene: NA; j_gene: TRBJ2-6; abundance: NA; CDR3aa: CATSRGGVGSGANVLTF; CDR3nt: TGTGCCACCAGCAGGGGAGGAGTGGGCTCTGGGGCCAACGTCCTGACTTTC
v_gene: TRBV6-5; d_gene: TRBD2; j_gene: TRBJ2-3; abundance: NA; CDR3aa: CASKASGRADTQYF; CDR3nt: TGTGCCAGCAAGGCTAGCGGGAGGGCAGATACGCAGTATTTT
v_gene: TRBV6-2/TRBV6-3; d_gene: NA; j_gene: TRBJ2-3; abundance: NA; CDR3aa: CASSYTPDTQYF; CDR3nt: TGTGCCAGCAGTTACACTCCAGATACGCAGTATTTT
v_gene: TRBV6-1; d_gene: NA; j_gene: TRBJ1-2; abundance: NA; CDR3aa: CASSEQANYGYTF; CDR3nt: TGTGCCAGCAGTGAACAGGCTAACTATGGCTACACCTTC
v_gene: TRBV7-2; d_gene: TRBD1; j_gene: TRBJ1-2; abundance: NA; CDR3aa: CASSFGTGNYGYTF; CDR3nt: TGTGCCAGCAGCTTCGGGACAGGGAACTATGGCTACACCTTC
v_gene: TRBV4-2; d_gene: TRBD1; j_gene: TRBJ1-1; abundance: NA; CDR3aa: CASSQAGTGNTEAFF; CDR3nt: TGTGCCAGCAGCCAAGCTGGGACAGGGAACACTGAAGCTTTCTTT
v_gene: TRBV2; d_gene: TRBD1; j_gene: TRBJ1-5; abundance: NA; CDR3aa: CASSATGGQPQHF; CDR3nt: TGTGCCAGCAGTGCTACAGGGGGTCAGCCCCAGCATTTT
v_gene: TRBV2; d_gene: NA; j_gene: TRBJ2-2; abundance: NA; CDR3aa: CASAGLQNTGELFF; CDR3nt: TGTGCCAGCGCGGGACTCCAGAACACCGGGGAGCTGTTTTTT
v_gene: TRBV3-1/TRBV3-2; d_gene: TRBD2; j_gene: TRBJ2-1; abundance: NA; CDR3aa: CASSRFGRANEQFF; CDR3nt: TGTGCCAGCAGCCGTTTCGGGAGGGCGAATGAGCAGTTCTTC
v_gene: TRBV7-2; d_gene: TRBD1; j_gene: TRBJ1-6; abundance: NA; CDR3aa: CASSSTGGSGTPLHF; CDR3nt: TGTGCCAGCAGCTCTACAGGGGGCTCAGGGACACCCCTCCACTTT
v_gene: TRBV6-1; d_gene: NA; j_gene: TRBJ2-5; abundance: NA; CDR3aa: CASSEAVQGETQYF; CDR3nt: TGTGCCAGCAGTGAAGCGGTTCAGGGGGAGACCCAGTACTTC
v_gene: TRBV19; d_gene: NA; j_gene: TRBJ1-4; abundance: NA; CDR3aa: CASSVTGFWDEKLFF; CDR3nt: TGTGCCAGTAGTGTGACCGGGTTTTGGGATGAAAAACTGTTTTTT
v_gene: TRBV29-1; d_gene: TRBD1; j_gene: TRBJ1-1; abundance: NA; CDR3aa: CSAKGTGWTEAFF; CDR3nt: TGCAGCGCTAAGGGGACAGGGTGGACTGAAGCTTTCTTT
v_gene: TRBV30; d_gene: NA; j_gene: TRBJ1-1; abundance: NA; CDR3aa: CAWDTGIRNTEAFF; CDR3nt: TGTGCCTGGGATACAGGAATCCGGAACACTGAAGCTTTCTTT
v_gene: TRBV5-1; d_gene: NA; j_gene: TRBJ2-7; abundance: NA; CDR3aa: CASSQGQPFSYEQYF; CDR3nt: TGCGCCAGCAGCCAAGGACAGCCCTTCTCCTACGAGCAGTACTTC
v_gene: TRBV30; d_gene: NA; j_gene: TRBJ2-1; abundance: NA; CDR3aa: CAWSVLFEQFF; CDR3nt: TGTGCCTGGAGTGTCCTTTTTGAGCAGTTCTTC
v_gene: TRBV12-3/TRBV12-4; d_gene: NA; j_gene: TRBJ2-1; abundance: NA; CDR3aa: CASSARWGVGKFF; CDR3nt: TGTGCCAGCAGTGCCCGATGGGGGGTTGGGAAGTTCTTC
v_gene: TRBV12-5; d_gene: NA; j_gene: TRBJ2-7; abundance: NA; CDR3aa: CASGFSVVEQYF; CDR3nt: TGTGCTAGTGGTTTCTCCGTTGTCGAGCAGTACTTC
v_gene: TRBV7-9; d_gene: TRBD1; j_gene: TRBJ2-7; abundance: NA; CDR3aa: CASSLEGQASYEQYF; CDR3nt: TGTGCCAGCAGCTTAGAGGGACAGGCATCCTACGAGCAGTACTTC
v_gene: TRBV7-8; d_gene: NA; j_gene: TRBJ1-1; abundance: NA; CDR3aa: CASSLYTNTEAFF; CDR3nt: TGTGCCAGCAGCCTTTATACAAACACTGAAGCTTTCTTT
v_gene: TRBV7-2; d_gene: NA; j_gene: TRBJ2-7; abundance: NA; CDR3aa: CASSSLRQGTLYEQYF; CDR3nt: TGTGCCAGCAGCTCTCTACGGCAGGGGACCCTTTACGAGCAGTACTTC
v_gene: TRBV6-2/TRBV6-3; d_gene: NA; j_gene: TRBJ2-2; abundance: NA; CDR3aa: CASSYPNSGELFF; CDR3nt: TGTGCCAGCAGTTACCCCAACTCCGGGGAGCTGTTTTTT